This passage covers 18 T cell receptor beta chains from one sample sequenced in a study of T cells in Graves' hyperthyroidism and ophthalmopathy. TCR beta CDR3 region amplification was performed from RNA transcripts. HTBI primers were employed in a first-round RT-PCR of the TCR CDR3. TCRdb reprocessed the multiplex PCR reads via MiXCR and lists one record per CDR3 protein. The sample includes 560,000 or so distinct CDR3 sequences, about 43% of them seen just once. The sample taken for sequencing was peripheral blood or thyroid tissue (not recorded which). The receptor set was obtained from a woman aged 18-30 years with Graves' hyperthyroidism.

Points on this clonotype: One junction end does not reproduce the germline sequence, and a read error may be involved. The chain has TRBV24-1 and TRBJ2-5; maybe TRBD1 (5 bases). This CDR3 contains 15 residues. CDR1 and CDR2 from the germline V gene are KGHDR and SFDVKD. CDR3 in amino acids: CASSYLGLRQETQYF. The DNA of the CDR3 is TGTGCCAGCAGTTATTTGGGGCTTAGGCAAGAGACCCAGTACTTC.

The chain couples TRBV2 to TRBJ1-5; TRBD1 might be the D (5 bases). Trimming cost V 5 bases and J 2 bases, with 13 bases left between them. The CDR3 is 15 amino acids. Germline V lookup: CDR1 SNHLY, CDR2 FYNNEI. CDR3 coding DNA: TGTGCCAGCAGTTACACTGCAGGGCGCAATCAGCCCCAGCATTTT. Amino acids: CASSYTAGRNQPQHF. Drawing the rest from reference TRBV2 and TRBJ1-5, the complete variable domain is EPEVTQTPSHQVTQMGQEVILRCVPISNHLYFYWYRQILGQKVEFLVSFYNNEISEKSEIFDDQFSVERPDGSNFTLKIRSTKLEDSAMYFCASSYTAGRNQPQHFGDGTRLSIL.

V gene TRBV7-2 combines with J gene TRBJ2-5; D assignment may be TRBD1 or TRBD2 (5 bases each). The CDR3 is made up of 16 amino acids. Germline values: CDR1 SGHTA, CDR2 FQGNSA. The ends were cut back, 2 bases at V and 5 bases at J, with 18 bases in the middle. CDR3 region: CASSLTSGTPRETQYF. CDR3 in DNA: TGTGCCAGCAGCTTAACGTCTGGGACGCCTAGGGAGACCCAGTACTTC.

The chain recombines TRBV9 with TRBJ2-2; TRBD2 aligns across 12 bases. J was trimmed by 3 bases and V by 3 bases; bases with no gene match: 3. This CDR3 spans 16 amino acids. CDR1 SGDLS and CDR2 YYNGEE come from the germline V gene. The CDR3 sequence: CASSGRLAGDTGELFF. The CDR3 nucleotides read TGTGCCAGCAGCGGGAGACTAGCGGGAGACACCGGGGAGCTGTTTTTT.

The CDR3 reads CSARGLGGGPETQYF. DNA of the CDR3: TGCAGTGCTAGGGGACTTGGGGGAGGGCCAGAGACCCAGTACTTC. The V call is TRBV20-1, the J call TRBJ2-5; 7 bases are shared with TRBD2. J was trimmed by 4 bases and V by 3 bases; bases with no gene match: 11. The CDR3 runs to 15 residues. CDR1 and CDR2 from the germline V gene are DFQATT and SNEGSKA (reference sequence).

This clonotype was recorded many times. For the CDR3, the DNA is TGTGCCAGCAGAAGGGATCAGCCCCAGCATTTT. Amino acids: CASRRDQPQHF. The gene calls are TRBV2 and TRBJ1-5; D not certain. V was pared by 6 bases and J by 5 bases, with 5 bases between. This CDR3 has 11 residues. Germline assignment: CDR1 SNHLY and CDR2 FYNNEI.

This clonotype was seen more than once but under ten times. This sequence joins TRBV7-8 and TRBJ2-7; D remains ambiguous. The germline gives CDR1 SGHVS, CDR2 FQNEAQ. V dropped 4 bases and J dropped 6 bases, with 7 bases sitting between them. CDR3 length: 11 amino acids. As DNA, the CDR3 is TGTGCCAGCAGCTCCCTCCTCGAGCAGTACTTC. It specifies CASSSLLEQYF.

The J gene is TRBJ1-4, the V gene TRBV2, with unresolved D. The CDR3 extends over 13 amino acids. Germline V gene lookup returns CDR1 SNHLY and CDR2 FYNNEI. The V end was cut by 3 bases, the J end by 0 bases, with 2 bases between. The CDR3 nucleotides read TGTGCCAGCAGTGAGGCAACTAATGAAAAACTGTTTTTT. The encoded protein is CASSEATNEKLFF.

As concerns this clonotype: Given the absence of the conserved phenylalanine or tryptophan at the CDR3 end, a read error is likely. This chain uses TRBV5-1 with TRBJ2-7; 9 nucleotides match TRBD1. The junction had 5 bases not matched to a gene; V was cut back by 4 bases and J by 6 bases. Per germline, CDR1 SGHRS and CDR2 YFSETQ. The CDR3 runs to 13 residues. Here the CDR3 reads CASSAGQGGEQYL. The CDR3 DNA reads TGCGCCAGCAGCGCGGGACAGGGAGGCGAGCAGTACCTC.

This rearrangement joins TRBV29-1 to TRBJ2-5; the D call may be TRBD1 or TRBD2 (5 bases each). V was pared by 4 bases and J by 0 bases, with 9 bases between. Germline V gene lookup returns CDR1 SQVTM and CDR2 ANQGSEA. The CDR3 contains 13 residues. CDR3 nucleotides: TGCAGCGTTGGGGGACGGTACCAAGAGACCCAGTACTTC. The encoded protein is CSVGGRYQETQYF.

The sample holds a few counts of this clonotype. The genes are TRBV29-1 and TRBJ2-2; D gene unclear. The germline V gene has CDR1 SQVTM and CDR2 ANQGSEA. Trimming removed 7 bases from V and 1 base from J, with 10 bases in between. This CDR3 has 13 amino acids. CDR3 region: CSGGRRNTGELFF. The DNA of the CDR3 is TGCAGCGGCGGACGGAGGAACACCGGGGAGCTGTTTTTT.

Note on this clonotype: Lacking the conserved final phenylalanine or tryptophan, this CDR3 likely reflects a read error. The rearrangement uses TRBV25-1 and TRBJ2-7, with D tentatively TRBD1 or TRBD2 (5 bases each). Germline assignment: CDR1 MGHDK and CDR2 SYGVNS. V gave up 3 bases and J gave up 1 base, with 10 bases separating them. This CDR3 has 14 residues. The CDR3 loop reads CASSDGDGSYEQYL. CDR3 in DNA: TGTGCCAGCAGTGATGGGGACGGATCCTACGAGCAGTACCTC.

This clonotype was detected only a few times. The CDR3 DNA sequence: TGCAGTGCTAGAGTGTGGGGTATGAACACTGAAGCTTTCTTT. Encoded protein: CSARVWGMNTEAFF. The genes are TRBV20-1 and TRBJ1-1, with no clear D. V was cut by 1 base and J by 0 bases, with 9 bases left in between. Looked up from germline, CDR1 is DFQATT and CDR2 is SNEGSKA (reference sequence). The CDR3 has 14 amino acids.

This clonotype has a single count. V and J are TRBV24-1 and TRBJ1-2; D not certain. The CDR3 extends over 13 amino acids. Trimming removed 1 base at V and 3 bases at J, with 5 bases between. Germline V gene lookup returns CDR1 KGHDR and CDR2 SFDVKD. Here the CDR3 DNA reads TGTGCCACCAGTGATTTTGGGGACTATGGCTACACCTTC. Protein sequence: CATSDFGDYGYTF.

In its sample, this clonotype was seen many times. V gene TRBV2 combines with J gene TRBJ1-5, with a possible D match to TRBD1 (5 bases). The CDR3 extends over 13 amino acids. V was clipped by 4 bases and J by 1 base, with 5 bases between them. Germline loops: CDR1 SNHLY, CDR2 FYNNEI. CDR3 region: CASSGQSNQPQHF. CDR3 nucleotides: TGTGCCAGCAGTGGACAGAGCAATCAGCCCCAGCATTTT.

V and J are TRBV7-2 and TRBJ2-3, with TRBD2 matching 8 bases. The CDR3 totals 17 residues. Germline trimming cut 5 bases from V and 4 bases from J; bases unmatched to any gene: 14. Germline V gene lookup returns CDR1 SGHTA and CDR2 FQGNSA. The CDR3 reads CASSPAVGLARPDTQYF. For the CDR3, the DNA is TGTGCCAGCAGCCCTGCGGTAGGACTAGCCCGTCCAGATACGCAGTATTTT.

The chain links TRBV9 to TRBJ1-1, with unresolved D. Germline CDR1 and CDR2: SGDLS and YYNGEE. This CDR3 is 14 amino acids long. Trimming cost V 5 bases and J 3 bases, with 14 bases left between them. CDR3 in DNA: TGTGCCAGCAGTTTAACCGGGCATTACACTGAAGCTTTCTTT. This translates into CASSLTGHYTEAFF.

This clonotype appeared a single time. The rearrangement links TRBV10-2 to TRBJ2-7; no clear D. The germline V and J ends were trimmed by 5 bases and 5 bases, with 13 bases remaining between them. Germline CDR1 is WSHSY and CDR2 is SAAADI. This CDR3 region has 13 residues. CDR3 region: CASSRGENHEQYF. The CDR3 region has the DNA TGCGCCAGCAGTCGCGGAGAAAATCACGAGCAGTACTTC.